This paragraph covers one T cell receptor beta chain sequence. The antigen remains unidentified. The junction differs from germline at one of its ends, possibly a read error. Total RNA (approximately 450 ng) served as template for TCR beta cDNA synthesis primed by a constant-region primer. Employing slightly modified ARM-PCR, three nested multiplex PCR rounds were run, and these gave rise to the TCR beta libraries. The first two PCR rounds used TRBV1-TRBV30 primers with a Cbeta primer, around 10 cycles each. TCRdb reanalysed the multiplex PCR reads using MiXCR and keeps one entry per CDR3 protein. The data hold approximately 310,000 distinct CDR3 sequences, with over 55% observed a single time. This specimen belongs to a study of tumor-infiltrating lymphocytes in primary liver carcinoma. Study findings and constraints: Bulk unsorted samples prevented comparison of CD4+ and CD8+ repertoires. Compared with tumor region pairs, tumor-adjacent and tumor-blood pairs overlapped less.

The study extracted blood RNA from unsorted whole blood and also extracted germline DNA. These patients lived with chronic HBV infection and had never been treated. Preoperatively, peripheral blood was drawn, roughly 3.8 milliliters in total. The CDR3 is made up of 12 amino acids. Germline values: CDR1 SGHDT, CDR2 YYEEEE. This sequence joins TRBV5-6 and TRBJ2-1; D gene ambiguous. The sample comprised peripheral blood. The TCR was taken from a man in his forties or fifties with primary liver carcinoma and hepatitis B virus infection. CDR3 DNA sequence: TGTGCCAGCAGCTTGCGGTACAGTGAGGAGTTCTTC. Encoded protein: CASSLRYSEEFF.